This T cell receptor beta chain comes out of a study of Graves' ophthalmopathy and Graves' hyperthyroidism. On the study more broadly: Over 18 months of follow-up, stable hyperthyroidism required that no ophthalmopathy appear. Broader study findings: The authors also found most expanded thyroid clonotypes above 0.001 frequency in blood.

Amplifying from RNA transcripts, the study obtained TCR beta CDR3 regions. The first-round RT-PCR employed HTBI primers together with the Qiagen OneStep RT-PCR kit. A multiplex PCR was then performed as the second round. Each CDR3 protein is one row after TCRdb ran MiXCR on the multiplex PCR reads. In the table there are approximately 1.2 million distinct CDR3 sequences, about 38% of which are singletons. Recruitment covered hyperthyroidism patients aged 18 to 65 whose new diagnosis was of under 2 months' duration. Patients with other autoimmune diseases, uncontrolled infections, pregnancy or lactation were excluded. About this clonotype itself: Antigen specificity is unknown.

This CDR3 is built from 21 residues. V was shortened by 4 bases and J by 0 bases, with 28 bases between the two germline ends. Germline V lookup: CDR1 MNHEY, CDR2 SVGAGI. The chain recombines TRBV6-5 with TRBJ1-5; TRBD1 might be the D (6 bases). The clonotype was recovered from an adult man with Graves' hyperthyroidism. The sample was peripheral blood or thyroid tissue (not recorded which). The CDR3 DNA reads as TGTGCCAGCAGTTCCGCACCGCCAGGGGCCCGAAGCGCCTATAGCAATCAGCCCCAGCATTTT. The encoded protein is CASSSAPPGARSAYSNQPQHF.